This is a list of T cell receptor beta chains from one sample in a study of spatial heterogeneity in lung cancer. MiXCR, run by TCRdb on the 5' RACE reads, gives a single entry per CDR3 protein. The repertoire has some 120,000 distinct CDR3 sequences, 12% of them found once; the top ten carry roughly 15%. This specimen consisted of PBMCs, obtained at follow-up. The receptor source for this set is a male donor with early-stage non-small cell lung cancer. The CDR3 runs from the conserved cysteine through the conserved F or W. The D gene is left open where the match is weak. Clone size is given for some rows only: seen once, a few or many times, or a class if the clone is expanded.

D gene,V gene,J gene,clone size,CDR3 DNA,CDR3 protein
.,TRBV21-1,TRBJ2-5,.,TGTGCCAGCAGCAAAGCGCTTGCGACTAGCGGGGGCCAAAGCCGGGAGACCCAGTACTTC,CASSKALATSGGQSRETQYF
.,TRBV5-1,TRBJ2-3,.,TGCGCCAGCAGCCGGCTAGAATCCACAGATACGCAGTATTTT,CASSRLESTDTQYF
.,TRBV15,TRBJ2-3,.,TGTGCCACCAGCACTCGATCGAGCGGAAGCACAGATACGCAGTATTTT,CATSTRSSGSTDTQYF
.,TRBV4-2,TRBJ2-1,many,TGTGCCAGCAGCCAAGACGGGGGCTCCTACAATGAGCAGTTCTTC,CASSQDGGSYNEQFF
.,TRBV9,TRBJ2-3,few,TGTGCCAGCAGCCTCAACCAAGGGGGGCGCACAGATACGCAGTATTTT,CASSLNQGGRTDTQYF
.,TRBV4-3,TRBJ2-2,many,TGCGCCAGCAGCCAAGATAGGATGAAGACCGGGGAGCTGTTTTTT,CASSQDRMKTGELFF
.,TRBV7-2,TRBJ2-2,.,TGTGCCAGCAGCTTAGCGCTTCGGACAGTTAACACCGGGGAGCTGTTTTTT,CASSLALRTVNTGELFF
TRBD1,TRBV12-3/TRBV12-4,TRBJ1-2,many,TGTGCCAGCAGCTCCACAGGGGTGGTTGGCTACACCTTC,CASSSTGVVGYTF
.,TRBV4-1,TRBJ1-6,medium-sized,TGCGCCAGCAGCCAAAGAGGAATAAGGGGTCGGAATTCACCCCTCCACTTT,CASSQRGIRGRNSPLHF
TRBD1,TRBV29-1,TRBJ2-1,many,TGCAGCGCAAGGGACAGGGGGCCTTACAATGAGCAGTTCTTC,CSARDRGPYNEQFF
TRBD2,TRBV15,TRBJ2-1,few,TGTGCCACCAAGTCGGGACTAGGGACCTACAATGAGCAGTTCTTC,CATKSGLGTYNEQFF
.,TRBV29-1,TRBJ2-7,many,TGCAGCGTTGAAGGCGGACAGTCCCGGGCCTACGAGCAGTACTTC,CSVEGGQSRAYEQYF
TRBD1,TRBV10-3,TRBJ1-6,many,TGTGCCATCACGAGGGACAGGGAGGCCTATTCACCCCTCCACTTT,CAITRDREAYSPLHF
.,TRBV5-1,TRBJ1-5,many,TGCGCCAGCAGCGGAGGATTCAATCAGCCCCAGCATTTT,CASSGGFNQPQHF
TRBD1,TRBV29-1,TRBJ1-4,many,TGCAGCGTCTCGGCGACAGGGGGGGATGAAAAACTGTTTTTT,CSVSATGGDEKLFF
TRBD1,TRBV5-1,TRBJ1-6,.,TGCGCCAGCAGCTGGGACAGATCTATTAATTCACCCCTCCACTTT,CASSWDRSINSPLHF
.,TRBV10-3,TRBJ2-3,few,TGTGCCACCAGAGTCGCGGCCCAAGATACGCAGTATTTT,CATRVAAQDTQYF
.,TRBV30,TRBJ1-2,once,TGTGCCTGGAGTGAATTCAGGGGCCCGGTGGGCTACACCTTC,CAWSEFRGPVGYTF
.,TRBV27,TRBJ1-6,many,TGTGCCAGCAGTTTCGGAGGTTATAATTCACCCCTCCACTTT,CASSFGGYNSPLHF
.,TRBV3-1,TRBJ1-1,.,TGTGCCAGCAGCCAAGATAGGACGATGGCTGAAGCTTTCTTT,CASSQDRTMAEAFF
.,TRBV28,TRBJ2-7,few,TGTGCCCATTCCCCCAGGGGAGAAGGTGTGCAGTACTTC,CAHSPRGEGVQYF
.,TRBV7-9,TRBJ2-7,many,TGTGCCAGCAGCCTAAGACAGCCCGGGCAGGAGGGCGAGCAGTACTTC,CASSLRQPGQEGEQYF
TRBD1,TRBV7-8,TRBJ2-7,.,TGTGCCAGCAGCTCACTACACGCCAGGGGGCGAAATAGCTACGAGCAGTACTTC,CASSSLHARGRNSYEQYF
TRBD2,TRBV24-1,TRBJ2-5,.,TGTGCCACCAGCACTAGCGGGGGATCGGGAGAGACCCAGTACTTC,CATSTSGGSGETQYF
.,TRBV12-3/TRBV12-4,TRBJ2-5,.,TGTGCCAGCAACCCCAGGGATTACCAAGAGACCCAGTACTTC,CASNPRDYQETQYF
.,TRBV5-1,TRBJ1-6,many,TGCGCCAGCAGCCGGGAGGGGACAAATAATTCACCCCTCCACTTT,CASSREGTNNSPLHF
TRBD1,TRBV11-2,TRBJ2-7,few,TGTGCCAGCAGCTCCTTGACAGGGTCCTCCTACGAGCAGTACTTC,CASSSLTGSSYEQYF
.,TRBV3-1,TRBJ1-5,.,TGTGCCAGCAGCCAAGAGTCCAGGCAGCCCCAGCATTTT,CASSQESRQPQHF
.,TRBV10-3,TRBJ2-1,many,TGTGCCATCAGTGAGAGTTGGGGGGAGGTGAGCAATGAGCAGTTCTTC,CAISESWGEVSNEQFF
.,TRBV7-2,TRBJ1-5,many,TGTGCCAGCAGCTTAGTCTACAATCAGCCCCAGCATTTT,CASSLVYNQPQHF
TRBD2,TRBV7-2,TRBJ2-5,few,TGTGCCAGCAGATTAGCGGGGGGCCGGGTCCAAGAGACCCAGTACTTC,CASRLAGGRVQETQYF
.,TRBV28,TRBJ1-3,many,TGTGCCAGCAGCCTTAGAAACACCATATATTTT,CASSLRNTIYF
TRBD1,TRBV7-2,TRBJ1-5,few,TGTGCCAGCAGGCCAGGGACAGCCCATCAGCCCCAGCATTTT,CASRPGTAHQPQHF